The subject of this entry is one T cell receptor (beta chain). The antigen remains undetermined. V lost 7 bases to trimming and J lost 7 bases, with 14 bases between them. Germline lookup yields CDR1 SGHTA and CDR2 FQGNSA. The CDR3 length is 13 residues. The data are from a study of T cell responses to AZD1222 COVID-19 vaccine. Broader study findings: Just 5 to 7 AZD1222 recipients tested seropositive at baseline. Females made up more of the donors, who were largely white British, and clonal diversity may have come out too low.

The data were produced by immunoSEQ multiplex PCR, yet TCRdb's version contains in-frame clones alone and is incomplete. The data contain under 150,000 clones, roughly nine tenths of them singletons. This chain connects TRBV7-2 to TRBJ1-5, with D possibly matching TRBD1 (6 bases). The receptor was derived from an adult in good health. Sequenced here: peripheral blood, sampled on day 0 of AZD1222 vaccination. In DNA form, the CDR3 reads TGTGCCAGCAATTCGGGGGCACGGCAGCCCCAGCATTTT. It codes for CASNSGARQPQHF.